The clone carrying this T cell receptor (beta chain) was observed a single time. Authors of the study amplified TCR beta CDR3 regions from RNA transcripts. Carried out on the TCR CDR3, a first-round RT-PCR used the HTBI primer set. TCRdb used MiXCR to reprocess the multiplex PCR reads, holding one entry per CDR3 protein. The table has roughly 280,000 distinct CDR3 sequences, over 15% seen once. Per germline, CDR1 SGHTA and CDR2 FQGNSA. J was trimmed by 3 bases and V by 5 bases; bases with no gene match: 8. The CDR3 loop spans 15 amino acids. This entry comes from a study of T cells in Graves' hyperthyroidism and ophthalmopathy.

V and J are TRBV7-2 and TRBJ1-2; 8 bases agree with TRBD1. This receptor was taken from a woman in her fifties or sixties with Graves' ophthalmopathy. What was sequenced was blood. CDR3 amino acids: CASSRQGTVDYGYTF. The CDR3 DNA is TGTGCCAGCAGCCGACAGGGGACAGTTGACTATGGCTACACCTTC. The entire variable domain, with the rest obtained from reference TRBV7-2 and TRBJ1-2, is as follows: GAGVSQSPSNKVTEKGKDVELRCDPISGHTALYWYRQSLGQGLEFLIYFQGNSAPDKSGLPSDRFSAERTGGSVSTLTIQRTQQEDSAVYLCASSRQGTVDYGYTFGSGTRLTVV.